This note documents a single T cell receptor (beta chain) sequence. This clone occurred once. Its antigen remains undetermined. No base-level quality is on record; no much larger clone is a single base apart. The data derive from a study of cytomegalovirus exposure and HLA in healthy donors listed by TCRdb under 2017. General notes on the study: An earlier analysis of a few hundred of the donors reported 276 Gb of sequence data and 117 million unique TCR beta sequences obtained from 150 million to 200 million T cells. An early release covering roughly 640 HLA-typed donors comprised about 300 gigabases of sequencing data and 85 million to 100 million unique TCR sequences. Of the roughly 400 genotyped donors, 75% to 85% were placed in the genetic ancestry cluster associated with self-reported Caucasian donors. The study was designed to test whether signatures of past pathogen exposure could be identified by cataloging public T cell receptors. The study used immunosequencing to profile the T cell repertoires of 600 to 850 subjects and linked those repertoires to cytomegalovirus serostatus. Along with the approximately 620-subject first cohort, a separate validation cohort of more than 90 different subjects was used. The study combined high-throughput TCR immunosequencing, statistical association of individual TCRs with disease status, and machine learning to predict cytomegalovirus infection status. A later analysis re-analyzed previously published TCR beta repertoires from 500 to 700 donors and added high-resolution HLA genotyping to study TCR occurrence patterns. Rather than using new phenotypic data, the later analysis identified candidate immune exposures from TCR beta sequences and from how often those sequences occurred across donors. In an earlier analysis of several hundred of the donors, high-throughput TCR beta sequencing was used to judge whether each TCR beta V gene segment behaved as functional or pseudogenic. Donor age, sex, ethnicity and CMV serostatus were collected together with the repertoire data. A later genetic analysis used genome-wide SNP genotypes for about three fifths of the 666 donors, treating that subset as a discovery cohort. All discovery cohort repertoires had been generated using a single sequencing platform. Class I and class II HLA loci were covered by the typing at four-digit resolution. Typing coverage varied by locus: roughly 629-640 donors for A, B, C, DRB1 and DQB1; some 520 for DQA1; 600 to 610 for DPA1; around 450 for DPB1. About five DR-DQ haplotypes were handled as single units for association and clustering because linkage in the cohort was strong. Among 300 to 500 genotyped donors of the cohort, an average of about 220,000 unique TCR beta nucleotide sequences was sequenced per donor, of which about 18% were non-productive. The paper's findings and limits, for the study overall: Linkage disequilibrium might explain the correlated functional status among segregating V segments, but an unknown experimental factor could not be ruled out. HLA typing was unavailable for some donors at each locus, so association tests used only the typed subset. A further reported finding was that TCR beta sequences accurately predicted the HLA-A and HLA-B alleles for most subjects in the first cohort. The earlier analysis of approximately 560 of the donors excluded some 15 rarely observed V segments, including chromosome 9 orphons, because counts were too low. The study gave a list of 150 to 200 TCR beta chains associated with cytomegalovirus. According to a later genetic analysis, donors in an Asian-associated ancestry cluster had fewer N-insertions in productive TCRs than the approximately 630-donor mean. The cohort was sequenced for TCR beta chains only, and without alpha or paired-chain data the features that could be detected were limited. The classifier was reported to diagnose cytomegalovirus status with high specificity and sensitivity in both the original and validation cohorts. V-gene and J-gene trimming of TCR beta chains was associated with a missense DCLRE1C variant in a later genetic analysis, and the association was replicated in an independent cohort. For the cohort, immune exposure information was limited to CMV serostatus. Some IMGT-functional V segments, including TRBV6-2 and TRBV6-3, could not be distinguished by the 87-base-pair reads and were therefore excluded. Presence/absence analyses assumed roughly uniform sequencing depth across donors, an assumption that may not hold. In an earlier analysis of fewer than 700 of the donors, most TCR beta V segments appeared in productive rearrangements about 87% or about 30% of the time, broadly matching IMGT annotations. Several of the top co-occurrence clusters appeared to be linked to parvovirus B19, influenza, CMV and Epstein-Barr virus, according to a later analysis. The authors suggested that the approach could potentially be extended to other disease states and immunological phenotypes. When HLA alleles, especially DR and DQ, strongly co-occurred, TCR associations were difficult to assign to individual alleles. Compared with equally common non-associated chains, HLA-associated TCR beta chains in a later analysis were more clonally expanded and had lower generation probabilities. Specific HLA alleles were associated with 15,000 to 20,000 TCR beta sequences at a false discovery rate of 0.05 in a later analysis. Most CMV-associated TCR beta chains appeared to be HLA-restricted in a later analysis, and the HLA associations seemed to be driven largely by CMV exposure. In a later analysis, TCR association rates were found to vary across HLA loci, with the most associated TCRs seen for DRB1 alleles and the fewest for HLA-C alleles. While some public TCRs were present in many individuals, most TCR sequences turned up only very rarely across donors. Three of the identified cytomegalovirus-associated TCR beta chains were confirmed in vitro to be specific for cytomegalovirus antigens. The sequencing pipeline was judged likely to have produced a cluster of highly shared sequence variants as a technical artifact.

Sequences KGHSH (CDR1) and LQKENI (CDR2) are obtained from the germline V gene. V loses 6 bases, J loses 5 bases, and the germline ends lie 13 bases apart. Counted from cysteine to phenylalanine, this CDR3 has 13 amino acids. The DNA shown is the 39-base CDR3, in frame from base 1. The cohort was made up of 666 healthy bone marrow donors. All cohort members were sampled while nominally healthy, although unrecorded immune exposures were likely present. The donor tested CMV seronegative, placing the donor among the 300 to 400 seronegative members of the cohort. Each donor provided a peripheral blood sample, and peripheral blood mononuclear cells were used for TCR beta sequencing. The Qiagen DNeasy Blood Extraction Kit was used to extract genomic DNA from the blood cell samples. The receptor library was made with the immunoSEQ multiplex PCR assay. For the multiplex PCR, a mixture combining 60 forward primers for TCR Vbeta segments and 13 reverse primers for TCR Jbeta segments was used. Amplification of the CDR3 region of rearranged TCR beta genes was performed with a multiplex PCR assay on genomic DNA. The Illumina HiSeq System was used to sequence the amplified TCR beta libraries as 87-base-pair reads. Per the authors' processing: A later analysis counted approximately 76 million unique TCR beta chains across the 700 or so repertoires, and about 10 million of these chains were shared by at least two donors. To remove PCR and sequencing errors, raw reads were error-corrected and collapsed into unique sequences using a nearest-neighbor algorithm that merged closely related sequences. To assign V, D and J gene segments, CDR3 sequences were aligned to IMGT reference sequences. For a sequence to be retained, a match of at least six nucleotides to both a V gene segment and a J gene segment was required. A rearrangement counted as productive if the CDR3 had no stop codons and remained in frame with V and J, and every other rearrangement counted as non-productive. CDR3 was defined by IMGT convention, running from the second conserved V-encoded cysteine to the conserved J-encoded phenylalanine. Sequences without an unambiguous match to a single V gene segment were excluded from the earlier analysis of a few hundred of the donors. An earlier analysis of fewer than 650 of the donors classified V segments as functional when productive rearrangements were above 56.7% and as segregating when the standard deviation between donors was above 5%. A statistical classification framework was developed to diagnose cytomegalovirus status using the catalog of TCR beta chain sequences. In a later analysis, TCR nucleotide sequences were compared against IMGT/GENE-DB human TR gene sequences so that V and J genes could be assigned. In a later analysis, CDR3 sequences and most-parsimonious VDJ recombination scenarios were assigned using the TCRdist pipeline. A later analysis defined each TCR beta chain by its CDR3 amino acid sequence plus V-gene family, and excluded reads lacking a unique V-gene family. In a later analysis, 450 to 600 highly shared, low-generation-probability nucleotide sequences were removed to address suspected cross-contamination and a sequencing artifact. In a later analysis, a clonal expansion index was calculated for each public chain from normalized within-repertoire ranks of inferred template counts. In a later analysis, generation probabilities were computed using a VDJ recombination model fitted to out-of-frame rearrangements, and the results were checked against IGoR. In a later analysis, TCR-TCR, TCR-HLA and TCR-CMV co-occurrence was scored with hypergeometric tests, and a repertoire-size bias correction was applied to TCR pairs. In a later analysis, false discovery rates were estimated by permuting HLA or CMV assignments 20 times. In a later analysis, co-occurring TCRs were grouped using DBSCAN, with TCRdist sequence similarity added in when clustering inside HLA-allele-positive subsets. Co-occurrence clustering excluded repertoires with fewer than 30,000 or more than 120,000 public chains, plus five with anomalous nucleotide sharing. Here the immuneACCESS table is served through TCRdb, limited to in-frame sequences with V and J called. Missing clones are a known gap in these copies; in checked studies unresolved V genes cover under half, and the rest lacks a known reason. That table supplies the V and J calls and clone size; D and trimming were determined from the DNA. The sample contains about 200,000 clones, 82% of them found a single time. The ten largest clones represent 0.08% to 0.1% of the sample.

The sequence was obtained from a boy aged 2-15 years in good health and CMV-seronegative. The sample was PBMCs. The chain employs TRBV18 and TRBJ1-1; the D segment cannot be called with confidence. The sequenced DNA: TGTGCCAGCTCCCCTCTGGCGGATACTGAAGCTTTCTTT. This translates into CASSPLADTEAFF.